The 9 T cell receptor beta chains listed next were all sequenced from one sample in a study of blood T cells in healthy people across ages. The use of a sample-barcoded 5' primer and a J-beta primer mix characterized a second PCR of 7 to 11 cycles. TCRdb called the 5' RACE reads again in MiXCR, with one record for every CDR3 protein. The sample holds about 1,800,000 distinct CDR3 sequences, approximately 30% seen once. The sequenced sample consisted of blood. These receptors were taken from a young woman in good health.

As concerns this clonotype: It may be a read error: a sequence one base away is much more abundant. The J gene is TRBJ2-5, the V gene TRBV5-1; D ambiguous. The CDR3 has 16 residues. Trimming pared 0 bases from V and 4 bases from J, leaving 16 bases between. In germline, CDR1 is SGHRS, CDR2 YFSETQ. The CDR3 nucleotides are TGCGCCAGCAGCTTGGAAAATAAGGATTTGGCAGAGACCCAGTACTTC. Encoded protein: CASSLENKDLAETQYF.

Note on this clonotype: Given a much more abundant clone one base away, this may be a read error. The chain combines TRBV29-1 with TRBJ2-4, with 9 bases identical to TRBD2. The CDR3 runs to 12 residues. CDR1 is SQVTM, CDR2 ANQGSEA, per germline. V gave up 7 bases and J gave up 13 bases; unmatched junction bases: 11. In DNA, the CDR3 is TGCAGCGAAGGACTAGCGCCCAATGAGCAGTACTTC. It codes for CSEGLAPNEQYF.

The chain has TRBV27 and TRBJ1-5; unclear D gene. The germline V gene encodes CDR1 MNHEY and CDR2 SMNVEV (reference sequence). CDR3 length: 14 residues. Trimming took 7 bases from V and 0 from J, leaving 10 bases between them. CDR3 nucleotides: TGTGCCAGCAATAAGGCGTATAGCAATCAGCCCCAGCATTTT. It translates to CASNKAYSNQPQHF.

This clonotype has at least ten counts. The J gene is TRBJ2-7, the V gene TRBV7-6; TRBD2 might be the D (7 bases). Trimming shortened V by 1 base and J by 6 bases, and 10 bases separated the two germline ends. Germline V gene sequence: CDR1 SGHVS, CDR2 FNYEAQ. CDR3 length equals 13 residues. CDR3 DNA sequence: TGTGCCAGCAGCTTAGTTGCGGGGGCCGAGCAGTACTTC. Protein product: CASSLVAGAEQYF.

Here the CDR3 reads CASSPTGESSYNEQYF. CDR3 coding DNA: TGTGCCAGCTCACCTACAGGGGAGAGCTCCTACAATGAGCAGTACTTC. The chain combines TRBV18 with TRBJ2-7, with 7 positions matching TRBD1. The CDR3 totals 16 residues. The germline gives CDR1 KGHSH, CDR2 LQKENI. V shed 3 bases, J shed 7 bases, and the junction held 15 bases outside the gene matches.

This clonotype was detected ten times or more. The chain links TRBV28 to TRBJ2-5; 13 bases align to TRBD2. After removal of 5 bases from V and 1 base from J, the junction contained 10 bases not matched to a gene. Germline loops: CDR1 MDHEN, CDR2 SYDVKM. CDR3 length: 18 amino acids. The chain's CDR3 is CASSPGTSGDSPQETQYF. The CDR3 bases are TGTGCCAGCAGTCCAGGGACTAGCGGGGACTCGCCCCAAGAGACCCAGTACTTC.

The rearrangement uses TRBV21-1 and TRBJ2-4. TRBV21-1 is a known pseudogene. CDR3 length equals 12 residues. CDR3 in DNA: TGTGCCACCGACCAAATAATCGATGAGCAGTACTTC. Amino acids: CATDQIIDEQYF.

The rearrangement links TRBV5-5 to TRBJ2-4; D is ambiguous. This CDR3 is 13 amino acids long. The germline V gene encodes CDR1 SGHKS and CDR2 YYEKEE (reference sequence). The ends were cut back, 3 bases at V and 8 bases at J, with 12 bases in the middle. For the CDR3, the DNA is TGTGCCAGCAGCTGGGAAGGGATCGACATTCAGTACTTC. It codes for CASSWEGIDIQYF.

Notes on this clonotype: This may come from a read error, since a much larger clone is one base off. CDR3 bases: TGTGCCAGCAGCTTATACAGGGAAGATACGCAGTATTTT. It yields the protein CASSLYREDTQYF. The gene calls are TRBV7-2 and TRBJ2-3; weak D call: TRBD1 (6 bases). Trimming pared 2 bases from V and 5 bases from J, leaving 8 bases between. CDR3 length: 13 residues. CDR1 and CDR2 (germline): SGHTA, FQGNSA.